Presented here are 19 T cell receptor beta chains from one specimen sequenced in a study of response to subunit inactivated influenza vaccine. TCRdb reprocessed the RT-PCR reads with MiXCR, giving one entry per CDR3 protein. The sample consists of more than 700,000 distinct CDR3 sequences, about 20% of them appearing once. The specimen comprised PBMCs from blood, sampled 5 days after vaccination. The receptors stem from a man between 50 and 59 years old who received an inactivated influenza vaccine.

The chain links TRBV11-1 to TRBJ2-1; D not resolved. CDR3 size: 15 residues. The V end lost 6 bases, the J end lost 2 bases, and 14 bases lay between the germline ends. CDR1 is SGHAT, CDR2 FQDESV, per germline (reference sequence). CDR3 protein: CASSDAVTPYNEQFF. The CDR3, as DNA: TGTGCCAGCAGTGATGCCGTTACCCCCTACAATGAGCAGTTCTTC.

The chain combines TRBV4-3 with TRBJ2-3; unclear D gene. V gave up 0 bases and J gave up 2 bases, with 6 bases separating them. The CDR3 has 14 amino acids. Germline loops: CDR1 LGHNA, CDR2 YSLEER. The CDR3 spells CASSQDTYTDTQYF. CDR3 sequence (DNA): TGCGCCAGCAGCCAAGACACCTACACAGATACGCAGTATTTT.

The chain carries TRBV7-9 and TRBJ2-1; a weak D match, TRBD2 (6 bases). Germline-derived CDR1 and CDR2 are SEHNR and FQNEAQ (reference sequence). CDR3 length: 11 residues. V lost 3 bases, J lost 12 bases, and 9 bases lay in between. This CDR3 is CASSFEGGQFF. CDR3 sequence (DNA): TGTGCCAGCAGCTTTGAGGGAGGGCAGTTCTTC.

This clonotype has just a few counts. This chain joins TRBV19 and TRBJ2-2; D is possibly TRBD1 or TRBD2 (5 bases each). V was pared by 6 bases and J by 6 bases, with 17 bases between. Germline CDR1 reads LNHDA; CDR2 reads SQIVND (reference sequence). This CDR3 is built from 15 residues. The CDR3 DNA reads TGTGCCAGTAGGCACCCGGGACCTAAGTCCGGGGAGCTGTTTTTT. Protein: CASRHPGPKSGELFF.

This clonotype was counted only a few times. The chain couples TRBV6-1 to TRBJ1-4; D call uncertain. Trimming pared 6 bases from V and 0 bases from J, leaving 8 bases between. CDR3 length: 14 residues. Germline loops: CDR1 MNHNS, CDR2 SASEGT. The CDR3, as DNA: TGTGCCAGCAGGAAGGTTGCAACTAATGAAAAACTGTTTTTT. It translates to CASRKVATNEKLFF.

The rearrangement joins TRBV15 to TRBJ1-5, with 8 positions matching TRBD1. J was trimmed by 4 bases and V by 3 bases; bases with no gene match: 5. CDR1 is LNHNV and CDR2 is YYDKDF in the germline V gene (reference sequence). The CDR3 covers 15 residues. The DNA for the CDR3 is TGTGCCACCAGCAGTGGACAGGGCCCTAATCAGCCCCAGCATTTT. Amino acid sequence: CATSSGQGPNQPQHF.

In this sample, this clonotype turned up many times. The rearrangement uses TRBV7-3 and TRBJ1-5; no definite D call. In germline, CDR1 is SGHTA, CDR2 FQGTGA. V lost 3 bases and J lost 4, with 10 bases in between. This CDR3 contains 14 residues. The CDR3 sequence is CASSFEGRNQPQHF. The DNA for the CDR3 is TGTGCCAGCAGCTTCGAAGGGAGGAATCAGCCCCAGCATTTT.

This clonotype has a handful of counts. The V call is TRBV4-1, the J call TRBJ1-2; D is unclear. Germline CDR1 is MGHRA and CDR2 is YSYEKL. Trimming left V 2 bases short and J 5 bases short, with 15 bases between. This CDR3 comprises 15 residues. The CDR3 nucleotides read TGCGCCAGCAGCCAAACGGACGGTTACCCTTATGGCTACACCTTC. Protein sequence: CASSQTDGYPYGYTF.

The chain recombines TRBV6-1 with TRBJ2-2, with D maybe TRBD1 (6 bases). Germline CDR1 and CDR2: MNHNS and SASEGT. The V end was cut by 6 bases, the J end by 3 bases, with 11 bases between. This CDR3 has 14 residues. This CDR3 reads CASRTGIHTGELFF. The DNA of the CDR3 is TGTGCCAGCAGAACAGGGATCCACACCGGGGAGCTGTTTTTT.

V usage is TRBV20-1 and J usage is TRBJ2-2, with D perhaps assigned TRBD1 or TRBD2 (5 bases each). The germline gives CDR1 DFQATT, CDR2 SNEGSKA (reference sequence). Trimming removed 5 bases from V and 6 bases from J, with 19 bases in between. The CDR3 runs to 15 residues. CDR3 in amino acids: CSAEAGTFKAGELFF. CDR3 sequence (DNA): TGCAGTGCTGAGGCCGGGACGTTTAAAGCCGGGGAGCTGTTTTTT.

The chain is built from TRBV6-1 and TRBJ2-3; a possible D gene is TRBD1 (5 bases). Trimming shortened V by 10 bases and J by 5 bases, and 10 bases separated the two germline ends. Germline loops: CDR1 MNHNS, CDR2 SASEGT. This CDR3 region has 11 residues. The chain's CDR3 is CATQGKDTQYF. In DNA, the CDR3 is TGTGCCACCCAGGGAAAAGATACGCAGTATTTT.

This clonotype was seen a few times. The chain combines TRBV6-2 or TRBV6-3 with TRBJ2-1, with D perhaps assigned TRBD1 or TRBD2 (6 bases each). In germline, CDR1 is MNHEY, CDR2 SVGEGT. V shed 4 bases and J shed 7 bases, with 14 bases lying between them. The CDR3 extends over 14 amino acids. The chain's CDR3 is CASSSMGGRNEQFF. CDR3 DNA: TGTGCCAGCAGTTCAATGGGGGGCCGAAATGAGCAGTTCTTC.

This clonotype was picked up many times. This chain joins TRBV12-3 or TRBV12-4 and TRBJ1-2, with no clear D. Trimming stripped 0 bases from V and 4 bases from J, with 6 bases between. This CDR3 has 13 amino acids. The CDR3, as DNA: TGTGCCAGCAGTTTAGCAGGAGCCTATGGCTACACCTTC. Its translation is CASSLAGAYGYTF.

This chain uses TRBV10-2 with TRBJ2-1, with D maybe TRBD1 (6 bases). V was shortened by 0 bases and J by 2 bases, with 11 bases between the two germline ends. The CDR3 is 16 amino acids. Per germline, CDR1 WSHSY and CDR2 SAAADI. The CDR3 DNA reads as TGCGCCAGCAGTGAGTCCCAGGGGAAGGCCTACAATGAGCAGTTCTTC. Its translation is CASSESQGKAYNEQFF.

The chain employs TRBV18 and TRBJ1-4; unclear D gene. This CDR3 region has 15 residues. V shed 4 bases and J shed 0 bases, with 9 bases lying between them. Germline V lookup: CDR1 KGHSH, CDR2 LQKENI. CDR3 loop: CASSQRAATNEKLFF. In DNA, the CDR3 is TGTGCCAGCTCACAGCGGGCTGCAACTAATGAAAAACTGTTTTTT.

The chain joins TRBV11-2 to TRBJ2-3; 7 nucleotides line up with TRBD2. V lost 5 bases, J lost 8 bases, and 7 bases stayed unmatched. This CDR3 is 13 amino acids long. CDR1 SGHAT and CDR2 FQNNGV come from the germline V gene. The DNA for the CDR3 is TGTGCCAGCAGCCCAGTTTCGGGGGGTACGCAGTATTTT. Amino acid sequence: CASSPVSGGTQYF.

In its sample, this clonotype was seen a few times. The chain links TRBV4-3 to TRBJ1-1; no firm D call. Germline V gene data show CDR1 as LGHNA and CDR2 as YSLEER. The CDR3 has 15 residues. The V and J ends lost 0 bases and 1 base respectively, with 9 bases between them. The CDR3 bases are TGCGCCAGCAGCCAAGATCTAACGGGGAACACTGAAGCTTTCTTT. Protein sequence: CASSQDLTGNTEAFF.

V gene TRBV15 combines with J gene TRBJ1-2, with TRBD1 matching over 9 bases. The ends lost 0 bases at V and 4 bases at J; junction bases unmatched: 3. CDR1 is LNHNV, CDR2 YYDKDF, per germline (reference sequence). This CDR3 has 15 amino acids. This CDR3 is CATSRDPGQGYGYTF. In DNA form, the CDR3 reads TGTGCCACCAGCAGAGATCCGGGACAGGGCTATGGCTACACCTTC.

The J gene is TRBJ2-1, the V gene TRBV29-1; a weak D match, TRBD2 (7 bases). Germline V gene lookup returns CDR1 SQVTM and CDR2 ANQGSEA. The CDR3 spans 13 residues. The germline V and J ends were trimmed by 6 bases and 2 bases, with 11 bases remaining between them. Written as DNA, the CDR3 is TGCAGCGTCACAGGGAGGGCCTACAATGAGCAGTTCTTC. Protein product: CSVTGRAYNEQFF.